Here is one T cell receptor (beta chain) with its context. TCRdb redid the calling of the 5' RACE reads with MiXCR, one entry per CDR3 protein. The sample includes around 280,000 distinct CDR3 sequences, more than 6.5% of them seen just once. The data were taken from a study of identical twins. These same data were also listed under a study on yellow fever vaccine responses in identical twins.

Sequenced: memory (CD45RO+) T cells sorted from blood. The receptor's source is a woman between 18 and 29 years old in good health.

The CDR3: CSASTGSETQYF. The CDR3 DNA reads as TGCAGTGCTAGTACGGGGTCAGAGACCCAGTACTTC. The V call is TRBV20-1, the J call TRBJ2-5; the D gene is possibly TRBD2 (5 bases). Trimming removed 3 bases from V and 4 bases from J, with 9 bases in between. Germline CDR1 DFQATT, CDR2 SNEGSKA (reference sequence). The CDR3 totals 12 residues.